The 28 T cell receptor beta chains below were found in one sample sequenced in a study of blood T cells in healthy people across ages (dated by TCRdb to 2014 to 2015). The library relied on 5' RACE. Sequenced on an Illumina HiSeq 2500. The second PCR ran for about 6 to 12 cycles and used a J-beta primer mix along with a sample-barcoded 5' primer. TCRdb reprocessed the public reads (quality trimming at Q25 with fastp, clone calling with MiXCR) and kept in-frame beta chains. Every CDR3 protein is listed once, alongside the most common genes and DNA of its rows. Present in this sample are 780,000 or so distinct CDR3 sequences, 53% of which were seen just once. The ten biggest clones cover approximately 40% of the sample. The source material was blood. All receptors derive from an elderly man in good health.

The chain combines TRBV27 with TRBJ2-1, with 13 positions matching TRBD2. Per germline, CDR1 MNHEY and CDR2 SMNVEV (reference sequence). This CDR3 spans 15 amino acids. With 5 bases clipped from V and 7 bases from J, the junction kept 5 bases outside the gene matches. This chain's CDR3 is CASSPTSGRSNEQFF. The CDR3 coding sequence is TGTGCCAGCAGTCCGACTAGCGGGAGGTCTAATGAGCAGTTCTTC.

This clonotype came up once. This chain joins TRBV7-9 and TRBJ1-2; 9 nucleotides align to TRBD1. CDR3 size: 15 residues. V lost 6 bases and J lost 2; bases outside the gene matches: 7. CDR1 and CDR2 from the germline V gene are SEHNR and FQNEAQ (reference sequence). CDR3 bases: TGTGCCAGCAGACATCGGGACAGGGAGAACTATGGCTACACCTTC. Translation: CASRHRDRENYGYTF.

V gene TRBV9 combines with J gene TRBJ1-5; D is possibly TRBD1 (5 bases). Trimming left V 0 bases short and J 9 bases short, with 19 bases between. CDR3 length: 16 residues. Germline V gene lookup returns CDR1 SGDLS and CDR2 YYNGEE. The CDR3 loop reads CASSVGSGIVDRPQHF. The DNA of the CDR3 is TGTGCCAGCAGCGTAGGTTCAGGGATCGTCGATCGGCCCCAGCATTTT.

The gene calls are TRBV7-8 and TRBJ2-1, with D maybe TRBD1 (5 bases). CDR3 length: 16 amino acids. With 4 bases removed from V and 7 bases from J, the gap between germline ends came to 20 bases. The V gene's germline CDR1 is SGHVS and CDR2 FQNEAQ. Written as DNA, the CDR3 is TGTGCCAGCAGCTCCTCAACGCTGACAGATTGGAATGAGCAGTTCTTC. Its translation: CASSSSTLTDWNEQFF.

This clonotype turned up a few times. The chain employs TRBV10-3 and TRBJ2-3; D call uncertain. The V and J ends lost 6 bases and 0 bases respectively, with 13 bases between them. Germline V gene data show CDR1 as ENHRY and CDR2 as SYGVKD. CDR3 length: 15 amino acids. The CDR3 here is CAISPQAPSTDTQYF. The CDR3 DNA reads as TGTGCCATCAGCCCTCAAGCGCCTAGCACAGATACGCAGTATTTT.

The chain is built from TRBV10-3 and TRBJ2-7; D remains ambiguous. Germline V lookup: CDR1 ENHRY, CDR2 SYGVKD. The CDR3 runs to 14 residues. The germline V and J ends were trimmed by 10 bases and 2 bases, with 18 bases remaining between them. Written as DNA, the CDR3 is TGTGCCACCACTGCCGGAAAAGACCCCTACGAGCAGTACTTC. This codes for CATTAGKDPYEQYF.

The table lists this clonotype with many counts. V usage is TRBV5-1 and J usage is TRBJ2-1; D is ambiguous. Germline lookup yields CDR1 SGHRS and CDR2 YFSETQ. The CDR3 length is 14 residues. V lost 4 bases and J 0 bases, leaving 8 bases between the germline ends. The CDR3 DNA sequence: TGCGCCAGCAGCCCCGCGAGCTCCTACAATGAGCAGTTCTTC. Its translation is CASSPASSYNEQFF.

This chain uses TRBV2 with TRBJ2-1, with a possible D match to TRBD2 (5 bases). V shed 6 bases and J shed 1 base, with 7 bases lying between them. Germline assignment: CDR1 SNHLY and CDR2 FYNNEI. The CDR3 length is 13 residues. The CDR3 DNA reads TGTGCCAGCAGGAGGGAATCCTACAATGAGCAGTTCTTC. As protein: CASRRESYNEQFF.

This sequence joins TRBV15 and TRBJ2-3, with D perhaps TRBD1 (6 bases). The CDR3 contains 15 residues. The V gene's germline CDR1 is LNHNV and CDR2 YYDKDF (reference sequence). Deletions cut 8 bases from V and 6 bases from J, with 21 bases between. CDR3 amino acids: CATGAQRGTWDTQYF. The CDR3 coding sequence is TGTGCCACCGGGGCCCAGAGGGGGACCTGGGATACGCAGTATTTT.

J is TRBJ2-1 and V is TRBV12-5; 7 bases are shared with TRBD2. CDR3 length: 15 residues. Germline loops: CDR1 LGHNT, CDR2 FRNRAP. Losses at the gene ends were 1 base for V and 5 bases for J; bases not matched to a gene: 5. The CDR3 sequence is CASGLGLSGHNEQFF. Here the CDR3 DNA reads TGTGCTAGTGGTTTGGGACTTAGCGGGCACAATGAGCAGTTCTTC. The variable domain in full, with the rest retrieved from reference TRBV12-5 and TRBJ2-1, is DARVTQTPRHKVTEMGQEVTMRCQPILGHNTVFWYRQTMMQGLELLAYFRNRAPLDDSGMPKDRFSAEMPDATLATLKIQPSEPRDSAVYFCASGLGLSGHNEQFFGPGTRLTVL.

The chain links TRBV6-1 to TRBJ2-7, with unresolved D. Trimming stripped 5 bases from V and 3 bases from J, with 11 bases between. The germline V gene has CDR1 MNHNS and CDR2 SASEGT. The CDR3 extends over 13 amino acids. CDR3 nucleotides: TGTGCCAGCAGTCCGCAGATTCACTACGAGCAGTACTTC. Translation: CASSPQIHYEQYF.

V is TRBV28 and J is TRBJ2-4; D is possibly TRBD1 or TRBD2 (5 bases each). The closer fit of TRBJ2-7 to the DNA end suggests the J call may be wrong. This CDR3 has 13 amino acids. Germline V gene data show CDR1 as MDHEN and CDR2 as SYDVKM. CDR3 residues: CASSSGTPSEQYF. The CDR3 DNA reads as TGTGCCAGCAGTTCCGGGACCCCAAGCGAGCAGTACTTC.

The sample holds a few counts of this clonotype. The V call is TRBV6-5, the J call TRBJ2-5, with TRBD2 matching over 7 bases. The germline V gene encodes CDR1 MNHEY and CDR2 SVGAGI. The CDR3 spans 12 residues. The trim removed 3 bases at V and 7 bases at J, leaving 2 bases unmatched. In DNA form, the CDR3 reads TGTGCCAGCAGTTATTGGGGGGGGACCCAGTACTTC. Its translation: CASSYWGGTQYF.

The chain joins TRBV20-1 to TRBJ2-7, with D unresolved. Trimming removed 0 bases from V and 0 bases from J, with 9 bases in between. Germline values: CDR1 DFQATT, CDR2 SNEGSKA (reference sequence). The CDR3 is 14 residues long. The CDR3 loop reads CSARDPQNSYEQYF. The CDR3, as DNA: TGCAGTGCTAGAGATCCCCAGAACTCCTACGAGCAGTACTTC.

This clonotype was observed once. This chain connects TRBV2 to TRBJ1-2, with D perhaps TRBD1 (6 bases). The CDR3 contains 15 residues. V lost 5 bases to trimming and J lost 0 bases, with 13 bases between them. The germline gives CDR1 SNHLY, CDR2 FYNNEI. The CDR3 DNA sequence: TGTGCCAGCAGTAGGGGGACGAGGGCTAACTATGGCTACACCTTC. This codes for CASSRGTRANYGYTF.

The chain uses TRBV29-1 and TRBJ2-6; 11 positions match TRBD1. J was trimmed by 4 bases and V by 2 bases; bases with no gene match: 13. The CDR3 has 19 amino acids. Germline V CDR1 and CDR2: SQVTM, ANQGSEA. This CDR3 is CSVERLDRGRITGANVLTF. CDR3 nucleotide sequence: TGCAGCGTTGAAAGGTTGGACAGGGGGCGAATCACCGGGGCCAACGTCCTGACTTTC.

This clonotype was recorded a few times. This sequence joins TRBV5-1 and TRBJ2-7; TRBD1 matches at 9 bases. Germline values: CDR1 SGHRS, CDR2 YFSETQ. The CDR3 length is 16 residues. The trim removed 0 bases at V and 6 bases at J, leaving 10 bases unmatched. This CDR3 reads CASSLGPGQGSVEQYF. In nucleotides, the CDR3 is TGCGCCAGCAGCTTGGGGCCGGGACAGGGTTCGGTCGAGCAGTACTTC.

This rearrangement joins TRBV3-1 to TRBJ2-2; TRBD1 matches 7 bases. The CDR3 spans 15 residues. After removal of 4 bases from V and 4 bases from J, the junction contained 6 bases not matched to a gene. CDR1 and CDR2 from the germline V gene are LGHDT and YNNKEL (reference sequence). As DNA, the CDR3 is TGTGCCAGCAGCCGCAAGGCAGGGGGCACCGGGGAGCTGTTTTTT. Protein sequence: CASSRKAGGTGELFF.

The table lists this clonotype with a few counts. The chain recombines TRBV9 with TRBJ2-3, with 7 positions matching TRBD1. V lost 4 bases, J lost 1 base, and 9 bases stayed unmatched. CDR1 and CDR2 (germline): SGDLS, YYNGEE. CDR3 size: 16 residues. In DNA, the CDR3 is TGTGCCAGCAGCCCCTCGACAGGGTTTGGCACAGATACGCAGTATTTT. Its translation: CASSPSTGFGTDTQYF.

The rearrangement joins TRBV10-3 to TRBJ2-7; TRBD2 agrees at 8 bases. Germline CDR1 and CDR2: ENHRY and SYGVKD. J gave up 2 bases and V 1 base, and 4 bases lay outside the gene matches. This CDR3 is 15 amino acids long. This chain's CDR3 is CAISEFPAGAYEQYF. The CDR3 nucleotides read TGTGCCATCAGTGAGTTCCCAGCGGGGGCCTACGAGCAGTACTTC.

The genes are TRBV11-2 and TRBJ2-1; D may be TRBD2 (6 bases). Trimming took off 2 bases at V and 0 bases at J, with 11 bases between the two ends. Germline V gene data show CDR1 as SGHAT and CDR2 as FQNNGV. The CDR3 contains 16 residues. In nucleotides, the CDR3 is TGTGCCAGCAGCTTAACGGGACTGAGCTCCTACAATGAGCAGTTCTTC. Protein product: CASSLTGLSSYNEQFF.

This chain connects TRBV3-1 to TRBJ2-6; maybe TRBD1 (6 bases). V lost 4 bases, J lost 1 base, and 11 bases lay in between. The CDR3 contains 16 residues. Germline CDR1 is LGHDT and CDR2 is YNNKEL (reference sequence). CDR3 bases: TGTGCCAGCAGCCGACAACAGGGTTCTGGGGCCAACGTCCTGACTTTC. Its protein is CASSRQQGSGANVLTF.

In its sample, this clonotype was seen a few times. The chain carries TRBV15 and TRBJ2-5, with D perhaps TRBD1 (5 bases). The DNA matches TRBJ2-7 better at its end, which makes the J call doubtful. This CDR3 contains 14 residues. Looked up from germline, CDR1 is LNHNV and CDR2 is YYDKDF (reference sequence). CDR3 sequence reads: CATSRVDSGYEQYF. CDR3 nucleotides: TGTGCCACCAGCAGAGTCGACAGTGGATACGAGCAGTACTTC.

The V gene is TRBV27, the J gene TRBJ2-4; 9 nucleotides match TRBD1. The J call may be wrong; the DNA end is better matched by TRBJ2-5. The germline V gene has CDR1 MNHEY and CDR2 SMNVEV (reference sequence). This CDR3 has 16 amino acids. CDR3 in amino acids: CASSSYGTGMKETQYF. The CDR3 bases are TGTGCCAGCAGTTCATACGGGACAGGGATGAAAGAGACCCAGTACTTC.

This clonotype was observed a few times. The V and J genes are TRBV4-1 and TRBJ2-7; D tentatively reads TRBD1 or TRBD2 (5 bases each). Deletions cut 0 bases from V and 3 bases from J, with 18 bases between. Germline-derived CDR1 and CDR2 are MGHRA and YSYEKL. The CDR3 has 17 residues. CDR3 coding DNA: TGCGCCAGCAGCCAAGATTCCGGGACGGTAACATACTACGAGCAGTACTTC. It codes for CASSQDSGTVTYYEQYF.

This sequence joins TRBV10-3 and TRBJ2-1, with D possibly TRBD1 on 6 matching bases. The length of the CDR3 is 12 residues. The V end was cut by 8 bases, the J end by 6 bases, with 11 bases between. Germline V gene lookup returns CDR1 ENHRY and CDR2 SYGVKD. DNA of the CDR3: TGTGCCATCGCAGACAGGATCAATGAGCAGTTCTTC. This codes for CAIADRINEQFF.

V gene TRBV20-1 combines with J gene TRBJ1-2, with D tentatively TRBD1 (5 bases). Germline CDR1 DFQATT, CDR2 SNEGSKA (reference sequence). Trimming removed 3 bases from V and 7 bases from J, with 21 bases in between. The CDR3 sequence is 15 residues long. The chain's CDR3 is CSASAPRGESRGYTF. CDR3 DNA sequence: TGCAGTGCTAGCGCTCCCCGGGGGGAGTCGCGTGGCTACACCTTC.

The chain recombines TRBV7-3 with TRBJ1-1; D not resolved. The V end was cut by 4 bases, the J end by 5 bases, with 11 bases between. The V gene's germline CDR1 is SGHTA and CDR2 FQGTGA. The CDR3 totals 13 residues. In DNA form, the CDR3 reads TGTGCCAGCAGCTCCCAGATGGAAACTGAAGCTTTCTTT. Its translation is CASSSQMETEAFF.